The clone carrying this T cell receptor (beta chain) was found a few times. Its antigen is not identified. Measured with immunoSEQ multiplex PCR; TCRdb has only the in-frame clones, and not every one. The sample includes 70,000 to 75,000 clones, just under 95% of them seen just once. The data were obtained in a study of cytomegalovirus exposure and HLA in healthy donors. On the study more broadly: It was reported in a later analysis that the roughly 120 validation repertoires used the same platform as the 666 first-cohort repertoires. Points from the study as a whole: Some TCR beta chains (around 180 of them) were listed as cytomegalovirus-associated. Testing in vitro showed a few CMV-associated chains specific for CMV antigens.

The CDR3 runs to 15 residues. The rearrangement joins TRBV21-1 to TRBJ2-5; the DNA was not compared with TRBD1, the D call given in the table. TRBV21-1 is tagged as a pseudogene. Sample: PBMCs. This clonotype was sampled from a young man in good health and CMV-seropositive. The CDR3 sequence: CASSNHGQGSETQYF. Here the CDR3 DNA reads TGTGCCAGCAGCAATCACGGACAGGGATCGGAGACCCAGTACTTC.